The rows below give T cell receptor beta chains drawn from one sample of a study of cytomegalovirus exposure and HLA in healthy donors. Sequencing was performed with immunoSEQ multiplex PCR; in TCRdb, only in-frame clones are kept and a portion is missing. The repertoire holds around 210,000 clones, with about 85% as singletons. The material sequenced was PBMCs. Receptors originate from a girl aged 2-10 years in good health and CMV-seronegative. The CDR3 runs from the conserved cysteine through the conserved F or W. D genes are given only for firm matches. Size values are once, few and many counts, or a class for expanded clones, and some rows have none.

size	D	V	J	DNA	CDR3
once	TRBD2	TRBV14	TRBJ2-1	TGTGCCAGCAGCCGGGGGACTAGCGGTAACAATGAGCAGTTCTTC	CASSRGTSGNNEQFF
once	TRBD1	TRBV19	TRBJ2-7	TGTGCCAGCGGACAGGGTGCCGAGCAGTACTTC	CASGQGAEQYF
.	TRBD2	TRBV5-4	TRBJ2-5	TGTGCCAGCAGCTATGGGACTAGCGGGAGGGAGACCCAGTACTTC	CASSYGTSGRETQYF
.	TRBD1	TRBV6-6	TRBJ2-4	TGTGCCAGCAGCCGGACAGGGACCAAAAACATTCAGTACTTC	CASSRTGTKNIQYF
.	.	TRBV7-9	TRBJ1-5	TGTGCCAGCAGCCAACCCGGTATGTCCCAGCATTTT	CASSQPGMSQHF
.	.	TRBV9	TRBJ2-1	TGTGCCAGCAGCGCCAACGCGGGGCGCCATGGGGATGAGCAGTTCTTC	CASSANAGRHGDEQFF
.	.	TRBV20-1	TRBJ1-2	TGCAGTGCTAGAGCGGGGTATGGCTACACCTTC	CSARAGYGYTF
.	TRBD1	TRBV5-1	TRBJ2-3	TGCGCCAGCAGTTCGGACAGGGTGGATACGCAGTATTTT	CASSSDRVDTQYF
.	.	TRBV6-1	TRBJ1-1	TGTGCCAGCATCCGGGACATAAGGGGTGAAGCTTTCTTT	CASIRDIRGEAFF
.	.	TRBV30	TRBJ2-3	TGTGCCTGGAGTGTGGGCGGGGGCAGCACAGATACGCAGTATTTT	CAWSVGGGSTDTQYF
.	.	TRBV27	TRBJ2-1	TGTGCCAGCAGTTTCCGGGGGATAGCCTACAATGAGCAGTTCTTC	CASSFRGIAYNEQFF
.	TRBD2	TRBV4-2	TRBJ2-3	TGTGCCAGCAGCCAAGATCGGGCTAGCGGGGCAGATACGCAGTATTTT	CASSQDRASGADTQYF
few	.	TRBV27	TRBJ2-5	TGTGCCAGCAGCCCTAATGACAAGCGGAGGGGGACCCAGTACTTC	CASSPNDKRRGTQYF
.	.	TRBV9	TRBJ2-5	TGTGCCAGCGGGGGTAGCGGCGAGACCCAGTACTTC	CASGGSGETQYF
few	.	TRBV7-9	TRBJ1-3	TGTGCCAGCAGCGACGGGGGGTCTGGAAACACCATATATTTT	CASSDGGSGNTIYF
.	TRBD1	TRBV5-6	TRBJ1-6	TGTGCCAGCAGGTCTCAGGGGGCGCAGAATTCACCCCTCCACTTT	CASRSQGAQNSPLHF
.	.	TRBV25-1	TRBJ1-6	TGTGCCAGCAGTGCGCAGGGAGGGAATTCACCCCTCCACTTT	CASSAQGGNSPLHF
.	.	TRBV19	TRBJ2-1	TGTGCCAGTAGTATAGACCTATGGGAGCAGTTCTTC	CASSIDLWEQFF
few	TRBD2	TRBV6-4	TRBJ2-3	TGTGCCAGCAGTGACCCGCCTAGCGGGGCCGAGGCAGATACGCAGTATTTT	CASSDPPSGAEADTQYF
.	TRBD1	TRBV5-8	TRBJ2-7	TGTGCCAGCAGCTTGATGTGGACAGGGGGGTACGAGCAGTACTTC	CASSLMWTGGYEQYF
.	TRBD2	TRBV6-1	TRBJ2-3	TGTGCCAGCATACCTAGCGGAATGAGGACGGATACGCAGTATTTT	CASIPSGMRTDTQYF
.	TRBD2	TRBV9	TRBJ2-1	TGTGCCAGCAGCGTACTAAAACCGGGACTAGGAATCGATGAGCAGTTCTTC	CASSVLKPGLGIDEQFF
.	.	TRBV7-9	TRBJ2-7	TGTGCCAGCAGCTTACGGGGGTTGGCCTACGAGCAGTACTTC	CASSLRGLAYEQYF
.	TRBD2	TRBV5-4	TRBJ2-1	TGTGCCAGCAGCTTGTGGGGGCCGGGACTAGCGGGATACAATGAGCAGTTCTTC	CASSLWGPGLAGYNEQFF
.	TRBD2	TRBV10-3	TRBJ2-7	TGTGCCATCAGTGAGTCGGGCGGGAGGGCCCTTTACGAGCAGTACTTC	CAISESGGRALYEQYF
once	.	TRBV15	TRBJ1-2	TGTGCCACCAGCAGAGATACGGTCTATGGCTACACCTTC	CATSRDTVYGYTF
.	.	TRBV19	TRBJ2-7	TGTGCCAGTAGTATTCAAGGTGGGTCGGGGACCTACGAGCAGTACTTC	CASSIQGGSGTYEQYF
.	.	TRBV7-9	TRBJ1-1	TGTGCCAGCAGCTTAAATGGGGCGAACACTGAAGCTTTCTTT	CASSLNGANTEAFF
.	TRBD1	TRBV4-2	TRBJ1-1	TGTGCCAGCAGCCAAGATCCAGGGGGGAACACTGAAGCTTTCTTT	CASSQDPGGNTEAFF
.	.	TRBV4-1	TRBJ1-1	TGCGCCAGCAGCCAAACCAGGGACACTGAAGCTTTCTTT	CASSQTRDTEAFF
few	TRBD2	TRBV29-1	TRBJ2-1	TGCAGCGTTGTTCTACTAGCGGGACTCAATGAGCAGTTCTTC	CSVVLLAGLNEQFF
.	.	TRBV19	TRBJ2-3	TGTGCCAGTAGTATTGGGCCCCCAGATACGCAGTATTTT	CASSIGPPDTQYF
few	TRBD1	TRBV5-1	TRBJ2-3	TGCGCCAGCAGCTTTGGACAGGGGCCAGATACGCAGTATTTT	CASSFGQGPDTQYF
.	.	TRBV5-4	TRBJ2-2	TGTGCCAGCAGCCGAGGGGGTTTAACGAACACCGGGGAGCTGTTTTTT	CASSRGGLTNTGELFF
.	TRBD1	TRBV7-2	TRBJ1-2	TGTGCCAGCAGCAGGGACAGGGGGCCAGATAACTATGGCTACACCTTC	CASSRDRGPDNYGYTF
.	TRBD1	TRBV6-5	TRBJ1-2	TGTGCCAGCAGCCTAGACAGGGTCGGTGGCTACACCTTC	CASSLDRVGGYTF
few	TRBD1	TRBV6-1	TRBJ2-7	TGTGCCAGCAGTTGGACAGGGTGGGGGGAGCAGTACTTC	CASSWTGWGEQYF
few	.	TRBV4-2	TRBJ1-6	TGTGCCAGCAGCCAAGGACCACGGGTCCCCAATGGATCTTATAATTCACCCCTCCACTTT	CASSQGPRVPNGSYNSPLHF
few	.	TRBV4-1	TRBJ1-1	TGCGCCAGCAGCCCCACCCCGGGTAGGAACACTGAAGCTTTCTTT	CASSPTPGRNTEAFF
.	TRBD1	TRBV2	TRBJ1-4	TGTGCCAGCATTAGACCTGGGACAGGAAATAATGAAAAACTGTTTTTT	CASIRPGTGNNEKLFF
.	TRBD1	TRBV7-9	TRBJ2-7	TGTGCCAGCAGCCCAAGTAGGGACAGGCCATCCTACGAGCAGTACTTC	CASSPSRDRPSYEQYF